Each of the 14 T cell receptor beta chains below was sequenced from the same sample in a study of T-cell reconstitution after alpha-beta-depleted transplantation in children. Unique molecular identifiers featured in how the TCRbeta library was prepared. TCRdb itself ran the PCR reads through MiXCR, one entry per CDR3 protein. The sample shows hundreds of thousands of distinct CDR3 sequences, approximately 17% of them seen only once. The material was PBMCs, mostly from graft donor cells, obtained 360 days after TCRalphabeta/CD19-depleted stem cell transplant. The source is a male patient under 10 years old who had a stem cell transplant for acute lymphoblastic leukemia, so the T cells may come from the graft donor.

The genes are TRBV10-3 and TRBJ1-4, with a weak D call TRBD1 (5 bases). This CDR3 has 15 residues. Trimming shortened V by 8 bases and J by 0 bases, and 13 bases separated the two germline ends. The germline CDR1 and CDR2 sequences are ENHRY and SYGVKD. The CDR3 nucleotides read TGTGCCATCTCGAGACAGCAAACAACTAATGAAAAACTGTTTTTT. Translated: CAISRQQTTNEKLFF.

This clonotype was counted ten times or more. The rearrangement uses TRBV29-1 and TRBJ2-5; D is unclear. The ends were cut back, 6 bases at V and 5 bases at J, with 10 bases in the middle. This CDR3 contains 11 residues. The germline V gene encodes CDR1 SQVTM and CDR2 ANQGSEA. The DNA for the CDR3 is TGCAGCGTGGGTACGGTTGAGACCCAGTACTTC. Translating gives CSVGTVETQYF. Supplemented by reference TRBV29-1 and TRBJ2-5, the full variable domain reads SAVISQKPSRDICQRGTSLTIQCQVDSQVTMMFWYRQQPGQSLTLIATANQGSEATYESGFVIDKFPISRPNLTFSTLTVSNMSPEDSSIYLCSVGTVETQYFGPGTRLLVL.

This rearrangement joins TRBV20-1 to TRBJ2-7; D possibly corresponds to TRBD2 (6 bases). From germline, CDR1 is DFQATT and CDR2 SNEGSKA (reference sequence). The CDR3 contains 15 residues. V was pared by 6 bases and J by 3 bases, with 21 bases between. CDR3 loop: CSARGSQRAIYEQYF. The DNA for the CDR3 is TGCAGTGCCCGGGGGAGCCAAAGAGCCATCTACGAGCAGTACTTC.

The genes are TRBV28 and TRBJ2-1; D perhaps matches TRBD2 (6 bases). This CDR3 is built from 14 residues. The V gene lost 6 bases and the J gene lost 5 bases, with 14 bases spanning the gap. CDR1 is MDHEN, CDR2 SYDVKM, per germline. CDR3 sequence reads: CASSAPGLHNEQFF. CDR3 DNA: TGTGCCAGCAGCGCTCCGGGACTCCACAATGAGCAGTTCTTC.

The chain carries TRBV9 and TRBJ2-5; D not resolved. The V and J ends lost 3 bases and 5 bases respectively, with 20 bases between them. CDR1 SGDLS and CDR2 YYNGEE come from the germline V gene. This CDR3 has 16 residues. The CDR3 region has the DNA TGTGCCAGCAGCGCCCCACGGACCCATCTCATGGAGACCCAGTACTTC. Protein product: CASSAPRTHLMETQYF.

This clonotype was counted at least ten times. V is TRBV10-3 and J is TRBJ1-5; a possible D gene is TRBD1 (5 bases). The CDR3 is 13 residues long. Trimming took off 8 bases at V and 6 bases at J, with 14 bases between the two ends. Germline values: CDR1 ENHRY, CDR2 SYGVKD. The CDR3 region is CAIGADGAQPQHF. CDR3 in DNA: TGTGCCATCGGGGCAGACGGGGCTCAGCCCCAGCATTTT.

The table lists this clonotype with a few counts. CDR3 amino acids: CSARDNLNTGELFF. The CDR3 region has the DNA TGCAGTGCTAGAGATAACTTAAACACCGGGGAGCTGTTTTTT. The chain has TRBV20-1 and TRBJ2-2; D not resolved. Germline V gene data show CDR1 as DFQATT and CDR2 as SNEGSKA (reference sequence). Trimming removed 0 bases at V and 2 bases at J, with 7 bases between. This CDR3 region has 14 residues.

The chain recombines TRBV6-5 with TRBJ2-7, with D possibly being TRBD2 (6 bases). The CDR3 consists of 15 residues. The germline gives CDR1 MNHEY, CDR2 SVGAGI. V gave up 2 bases and J gave up 2 bases, with 13 bases separating them. CDR3: CASSYEEGSPYEQYF. CDR3 bases: TGTGCCAGCAGTTACGAGGAGGGGTCCCCCTACGAGCAGTACTTC.

There are a few counts of this clonotype. The chain is built from TRBV3-1 and TRBJ2-1, with TRBD2 matching over 12 bases. Germline loops: CDR1 LGHDT, CDR2 YNNKEL (reference sequence). Trimming took 4 bases from V and 6 from J; bases not matched to a gene: 4. The CDR3 contains 15 residues. The CDR3: CASSLPGLAGNEQFF. CDR3 DNA: TGTGCCAGCAGCCTTCCGGGACTAGCGGGCAATGAGCAGTTCTTC.

Only a few counts were recorded for this clonotype. V is TRBV10-2 and J is TRBJ1-1; tentative D call: TRBD1 (5 bases). The CDR3 is made up of 12 amino acids. Deletions cut 6 bases from V and 10 bases from J, with 15 bases between. Germline CDR1 WSHSY, CDR2 SAAADI. The CDR3 DNA reads as TGCGCCAGCAGAGACAGTTTAGTAGCAGCTTTCTTT. It codes for CASRDSLVAAFF.

This clonotype has only a few counts. The chain couples TRBV5-1 to TRBJ2-3; TRBD2 might be the D (6 bases). The CDR3 runs 16 residues. Germline assignment: CDR1 SGHRS and CDR2 YFSETQ. V was shortened by 4 bases and J by 0 bases, with 15 bases between the two germline ends. The CDR3 sequence is CASSGRQVQSTDTQYF. For the CDR3, the DNA is TGCGCCAGCAGCGGGAGGCAGGTGCAGAGCACAGATACGCAGTATTTT.

This clonotype was detected only a few times. CDR3 coding DNA: TGTGCCAGCACTAGGGACGGCAATCAGCCCCAGCATTTT. Translating it yields CASTRDGNQPQHF. The chain combines TRBV6-2 or TRBV6-3 with TRBJ1-5, with a tentative D call TRBD1 (5 bases). Trimming stripped 7 bases from V and 2 bases from J, with 9 bases between. This CDR3 spans 13 amino acids. Germline V CDR1 and CDR2: MNHEY, SVGEGT.

This clonotype was seen ten or more times. The rearrangement links TRBV15 to TRBJ1-2, with no clear D. Trimming pared 5 bases from V and 4 bases from J, leaving 8 bases between. Germline CDR1 LNHNV, CDR2 YYDKDF (reference sequence). CDR3 length: 12 amino acids. CDR3 loop: CATSGVTYGYTF. CDR3 nucleotides: TGTGCCACCAGCGGGGTCACCTATGGCTACACCTTC.

CDR3 DNA sequence: TGTGCCAGCAGCGTCACGACGAATAGCGGGAGTAGCTCCTACAATGAGCAGTTCTTC. Protein product: CASSVTTNSGSSSYNEQFF. The chain employs TRBV11-1 and TRBJ2-1; 9 bases match TRBD2. CDR1 and CDR2 from the germline V gene are SGHAT and FQDESV (reference sequence). J gave up 0 bases and V 5 bases, and 14 bases lay outside the gene matches. This CDR3 is built from 19 residues.